This T cell receptor beta chain appears in the sequencing data of a study of T cell responses to AZD1222 COVID-19 vaccine. Study details: Whether given at about 4 or about 12 weeks, second doses were pooled.

Trimming shortened V by 2 bases and J by 7 bases, and 12 bases separated the two germline ends. The CDR3 spans 13 residues. The germline V gene encodes CDR1 SGDLS and CDR2 YYNGEE. Study results and caveats: None of the repertoires were sampled until the peak T cell response had passed. Clonal diversity was possibly underestimated; the donors were predominantly white British and more often female.

Produced via immunoSEQ multiplex PCR; TCRdb's table is partial and in-frame only. The sample has 180,000 or so clones, roughly 94% seen once. Concerning this clone itself: Its antigen is unidentified.

The receptor was isolated from an adult in good health. The genes are TRBV9 and TRBJ2-5; D is ambiguous. The sample was peripheral blood, taken on day 0 of AZD1222 vaccination. The CDR3 spells CASSVQTSGTQYF. The CDR3 nucleotides are TGTGCCAGCAGCGTCCAAACTTCAGGGACCCAGTACTTC.